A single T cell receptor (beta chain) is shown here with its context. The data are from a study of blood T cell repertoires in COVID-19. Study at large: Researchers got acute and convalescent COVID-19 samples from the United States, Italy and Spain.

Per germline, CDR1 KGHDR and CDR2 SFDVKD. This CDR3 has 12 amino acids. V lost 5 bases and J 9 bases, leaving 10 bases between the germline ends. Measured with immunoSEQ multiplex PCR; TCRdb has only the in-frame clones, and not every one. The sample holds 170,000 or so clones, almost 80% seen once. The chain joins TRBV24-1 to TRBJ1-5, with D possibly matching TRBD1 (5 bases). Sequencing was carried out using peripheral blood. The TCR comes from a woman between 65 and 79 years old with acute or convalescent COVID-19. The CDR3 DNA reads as TGTGCCACCAGTGTGGGGAGGGGGCCCCAGCATTTT. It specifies CATSVGRGPQHF.